This T cell receptor (beta chain) derives from a study of T cell responses to AZD1222 COVID-19 vaccine. Study outcomes and limitations: The study found Spike-specific TCR breadth and depth rose after two AZD1222 doses. Repertoires in all cases were sampled only once the peak T cell response had passed.

The J segment lost 4 bases and the V segment lost 3 bases, leaving 11 bases of the junction unmatched. This CDR3 has 17 residues. From germline, CDR1 is PRHDT and CDR2 FYEKMQ (reference sequence). Sequenced by immunoSEQ multiplex PCR; TCRdb stores in-frame clones only, minus some. The table has approximately 190,000 clones, roughly 93% seen once. For this clone: The antigen is undetermined.

The chain is built from TRBV13 and TRBJ2-5; 10 bases map to TRBD2. The specimen was peripheral blood, collected on day 0 of AZD1222 vaccination. The clonotype was recovered from an adult in good health. CDR3 DNA: TGTGCCAGCAGCTTGTCTTTAGCGGGAGGAGGGGGAGAGACCCAGTACTTC. Amino acid sequence: CASSLSLAGGGGETQYF.